Each of the 9 T cell receptor beta chains below was sequenced from the same sample in a study of early T cells in non-severe SARS-CoV-2 infection. TCRdb independently ran MiXCR on the 5' RACE reads; one entry per CDR3 protein. The sample holds about 83,000 distinct CDR3 sequences; over 9.5% are singletons and the top ten take just over 8%. Specimen: whole blood, collected at baseline. The origin of the receptors is an adult who was a healthcare worker with PCR-confirmed SARS-CoV-2 infection or an uninfected control (not recorded which).

This clonotype came up a few times. V and J are TRBV7-8 and TRBJ2-7, with D possibly being TRBD2 (6 bases). CDR1 is SGHVS and CDR2 is FQNEAQ in the germline V gene. V lost 3 bases and J 3 bases, leaving 12 bases between the germline ends. This CDR3 spans 14 amino acids. Written as DNA, the CDR3 is TGTGCCAGCAGCTTGGAGGGGACCATCTACGAGCAGTACTTC. It specifies CASSLEGTIYEQYF.

This clonotype was counted between two and nine times. Here the CDR3 reads CASSLDGGTANEQFF. The CDR3 DNA reads TGCGCCAGCAGCTTGGACGGGGGGACTGCTAATGAGCAGTTCTTC. The chain carries TRBV5-1 and TRBJ2-1; TRBD2 agrees at 7 bases. With 0 bases clipped from V and 7 bases from J, the junction kept 7 bases outside the gene matches. There are 15 residues in the CDR3. Germline loops: CDR1 SGHRS, CDR2 YFSETQ.

This clonotype was observed a few times. The chain uses TRBV6-5 and TRBJ1-5; D is uncertain. The germline gives CDR1 MNHEY, CDR2 SVGAGI. The CDR3 runs 11 residues. Trimming removed 4 bases at V and 9 bases at J, with 7 bases between. CDR3 DNA: TGTGCCAGCAGTTCAGGAGGGCCCCAGCATTTT. This translates into CASSSGGPQHF.

This clonotype showed up many times. This chain connects TRBV7-2 to TRBJ2-1; no reliable D call. V shed 4 bases and J shed 5 bases, with 15 bases lying between them. The CDR3 covers 15 residues. Germline CDR1 SGHTA, CDR2 FQGNSA. For the CDR3, the DNA is TGTGCCAGCAGCTCGGATGGTGCTAGACACAATGAGCAGTTCTTC. It is translated as CASSSDGARHNEQFF.

Many counts were recorded for this clonotype. V is TRBV5-4 and J is TRBJ2-2; D remains unclear. The CDR3 loop spans 15 amino acids. The germline V gene encodes CDR1 SGHNT and CDR2 YYREEE (reference sequence). Trimming removed 0 bases from V and 6 bases from J, with 12 bases in between. The CDR3, as DNA: TGTGCCAGCAGCTTGGTGGGCAGTCCGTCCGGGGAGCTGTTTTTT. Translating it yields CASSLVGSPSGELFF.

The chain joins TRBV28 to TRBJ2-7; D gene unclear. The CDR3 has 14 residues. CDR1 MDHEN and CDR2 SYDVKM come from the germline V gene. V shed 7 bases and J shed 2 bases, with 15 bases lying between them. The DNA of the CDR3 is TGTGCCAGCACTAGGGCAAGAACTACCTACGAGCAGTACTTC. Translated, it gives CASTRARTTYEQYF. The variable domain in full, with the rest retrieved from reference TRBV28 and TRBJ2-7, is DVKVTQSSRYLVKRTGEKVFLECVQDMDHENMFWYRQDPGLGLRLIYFSYDVKMKEKGDIPEGYSVSREKKERFSLILESASTNQTSMYLCASTRARTTYEQYFGPGTRLTVT.

The gene calls are TRBV20-1 and TRBJ2-1; D is possibly TRBD1 or TRBD2 (5 bases each). Trimming shortened V by 5 bases and J by 8 bases, and 25 bases separated the two germline ends. Germline CDR1 reads DFQATT; CDR2 reads SNEGSKA (reference sequence). The CDR3 loop spans 16 amino acids. Here the CDR3 DNA reads TGCAGTGCTGGGGGTTATAGGGGAGAAGGCGTTGATGAGCAGTTCTTC. Translation: CSAGGYRGEGVDEQFF.

The gene calls are TRBV7-6 and TRBJ2-2, with no clear D. Germline CDR1 SGHVS, CDR2 FNYEAQ. The CDR3 spans 15 residues. V was pared by 1 base and J by 2 bases, with 8 bases between. CDR3 sequence reads: CASSLVRGNTGELFF. The CDR3 nucleotides read TGTGCCAGCAGCTTAGTACGCGGCAACACCGGGGAGCTGTTTTTT.

This clonotype was seen a handful of times. The V gene is TRBV28, the J gene TRBJ2-1, with D maybe TRBD2 (6 bases). Looked up from germline, CDR1 is MDHEN and CDR2 is SYDVKM. V was shortened by 3 bases and J by 13 bases, with 10 bases between the two germline ends. CDR3 length: 11 residues. CDR3 bases: TGTGCCAGCAGTTTGGGGGACTTCCAGTTCTTC. Its protein product is CASSLGDFQFF. Combining the CDR3 with reference TRBV28 and TRBJ2-1 gives the whole variable domain DVKVTQSSRYLVKRTGEKVFLECVQDMDHENMFWYRQDPGLGLRLIYFSYDVKMKEKGDIPEGYSVSREKKERFSLILESASTNQTSMYLCASSLGDFQFFGPGTRLTVL.